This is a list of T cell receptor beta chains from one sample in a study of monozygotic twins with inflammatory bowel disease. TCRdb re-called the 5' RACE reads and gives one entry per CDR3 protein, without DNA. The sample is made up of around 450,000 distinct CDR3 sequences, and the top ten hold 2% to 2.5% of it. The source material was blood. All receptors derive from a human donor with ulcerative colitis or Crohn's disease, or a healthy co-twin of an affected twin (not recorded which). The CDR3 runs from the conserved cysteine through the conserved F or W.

CDR3: CASGLGSDTDTQYF
V: TRBV12-5
J: TRBJ2-3

CDR3: CASSPEGLQWSYNEQFF
V: TRBV5-1
J: TRBJ2-1

CDR3: CASSFGDRVAVREETQYF
V: TRBV11-2
J: TRBJ2-5

CDR3: CASSRTSGGIETQYF
V: TRBV5-1
J: TRBJ2-5

CDR3: CASSLARDRAGSPLHF
V: TRBV7-9
J: TRBJ1-6

CDR3: CASSYQRVANTEAFF
V: TRBV4-3
J: TRBJ1-1

CDR3: CASSLGQELDTQYF
V: TRBV5-1
J: TRBJ2-3

CDR3: CSAKIRDRGSNQPQHF
V: TRBV20-1
J: TRBJ1-5

CDR3: CSARDYRSPLTYEQYF
V: TRBV20-1
J: TRBJ2-7

CDR3: CASSSKGTIQETQYF
V: TRBV7-9
J: TRBJ2-5

CDR3: CATSRDQVVAGYTF
V: TRBV15
J: TRBJ1-2

CDR3: CASSSRGGPFTDTQYF
V: TRBV7-9
J: TRBJ2-3

CDR3: CASSPVPGQGTKNIQYF
V: TRBV18
J: TRBJ2-4

CDR3: CASSTSGIRDEQFF
V: TRBV25-1
J: TRBJ2-1

CDR3: CASSQSVQTLAKNIQYF
V: TRBV4-3
J: TRBJ2-4

CDR3: CASSLWGTGSKNIQYF
V: TRBV28
J: TRBJ2-4

CDR3: CAIGTPGGYTF
V: TRBV10-3
J: TRBJ1-2

CDR3: CASSFYRGRDTQYF
V: TRBV12-3/TRBV12-4
J: TRBJ2-3

CDR3: CASSYRRDRGAGELFF
V: TRBV6-5
J: TRBJ2-2

CDR3: CASTWGISEQYF
V: TRBV12-3/TRBV12-4
J: TRBJ2-7

CDR3: CASSLYPGGSSNQPQHF
V: TRBV27
J: TRBJ1-5

CDR3: CASQFPTGGYYGYTF
V: TRBV28
J: TRBJ1-2

CDR3: CSARPPGRAPQETQYF
V: TRBV20-1
J: TRBJ2-5

CDR3: CASSYGQWNQPQHF
V: TRBV19
J: TRBJ1-5

CDR3: CASGEGDITDTQYF
V: TRBV19
J: TRBJ2-3

CDR3: CASSLLNFDEQYF
V: TRBV7-2
J: TRBJ2-7

CDR3: CASSYSRGGYEQYF
V: TRBV6-5
J: TRBJ2-7

CDR3: CAISRGEHTDTQYF
V: TRBV10-3
J: TRBJ2-3

CDR3: CASSESPTTGKQFF
V: TRBV25-1
J: TRBJ2-1

CDR3: CATSKRPGQGYNEQFF
V: TRBV24-1
J: TRBJ2-1

CDR3: CASSQMRASPLHF
V: TRBV14
J: TRBJ1-6

CDR3: CSAHTGTGELFF
V: TRBV20-1
J: TRBJ2-2

CDR3: CSARQRSYEQYF
V: TRBV20-1
J: TRBJ2-7

CDR3: CASSLRVSSTEAFF
V: TRBV5-1
J: TRBJ1-1

CDR3: CASSLGLTQPQHF
V: TRBV11-2
J: TRBJ1-5

CDR3: CASSLDRPGTEAFF
V: TRBV5-1
J: TRBJ1-1

CDR3: CASTTVRTEGYTF
V: TRBV6-5
J: TRBJ1-2

CDR3: CASSQDSTFRGTGELFF
V: TRBV3-1
J: TRBJ2-2

CDR3: CASSQGNSGGAQWAQYF
V: TRBV3-1
J: TRBJ2-5

CDR3: CPSSLPGLAGGYNEQFF
V: TRBV5-1
J: TRBJ2-1